This T cell receptor (beta chain) was sequenced for a study of blood T cells in healthy people across ages. This CDR3 has 14 residues. The V end was cut by 4 bases, the J end by 5 bases, with 14 bases between. Germline assignment: CDR1 SGHDN and CDR2 FVKESK. A second PCR, run for roughly 7 to 12 cycles, used a sample-barcoded 5' primer plus a J-beta primer mix. Template switching added a 12-random-nucleotide identifier to every cDNA molecule. TCRdb processed the 5' RACE reads anew with MiXCR; each CDR3 protein has one entry. The sample has 800,000 to 950,000 distinct CDR3 sequences, roughly 28% seen once. PBMCs numbering at least 7 million were isolated per sample. The same sample was also used in a study of T cells of mothers and their children. Per that paper: Thymic selection shapes TCR recombination output in related pairs, and it does so similarly in unrelated pairs. Clones that were microchimeric and persistent were not detected among T cells.

The chain recombines TRBV14 with TRBJ1-1, with D perhaps TRBD1 (6 bases). This TCR came from a woman between 35 and 50 years old in good health. The material sequenced was blood. CDR3 sequence reads: CASSPRRQGTEAFF. CDR3 DNA sequence: TGTGCCAGCAGCCCCCGGAGGCAGGGGACTGAAGCTTTCTTT.